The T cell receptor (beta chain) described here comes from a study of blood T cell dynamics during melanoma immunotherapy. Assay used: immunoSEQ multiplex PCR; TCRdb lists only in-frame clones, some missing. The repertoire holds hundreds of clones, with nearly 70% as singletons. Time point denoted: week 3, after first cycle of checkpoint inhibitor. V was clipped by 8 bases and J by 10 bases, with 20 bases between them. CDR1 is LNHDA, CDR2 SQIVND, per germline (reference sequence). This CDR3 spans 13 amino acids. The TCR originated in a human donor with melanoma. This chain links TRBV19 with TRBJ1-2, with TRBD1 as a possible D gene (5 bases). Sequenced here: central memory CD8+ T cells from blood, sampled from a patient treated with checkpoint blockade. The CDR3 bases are TGTGCCAGTGAGTCGTGGGGGTCCGGTGACTACACCTTC. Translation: CASESWGSGDYTF.